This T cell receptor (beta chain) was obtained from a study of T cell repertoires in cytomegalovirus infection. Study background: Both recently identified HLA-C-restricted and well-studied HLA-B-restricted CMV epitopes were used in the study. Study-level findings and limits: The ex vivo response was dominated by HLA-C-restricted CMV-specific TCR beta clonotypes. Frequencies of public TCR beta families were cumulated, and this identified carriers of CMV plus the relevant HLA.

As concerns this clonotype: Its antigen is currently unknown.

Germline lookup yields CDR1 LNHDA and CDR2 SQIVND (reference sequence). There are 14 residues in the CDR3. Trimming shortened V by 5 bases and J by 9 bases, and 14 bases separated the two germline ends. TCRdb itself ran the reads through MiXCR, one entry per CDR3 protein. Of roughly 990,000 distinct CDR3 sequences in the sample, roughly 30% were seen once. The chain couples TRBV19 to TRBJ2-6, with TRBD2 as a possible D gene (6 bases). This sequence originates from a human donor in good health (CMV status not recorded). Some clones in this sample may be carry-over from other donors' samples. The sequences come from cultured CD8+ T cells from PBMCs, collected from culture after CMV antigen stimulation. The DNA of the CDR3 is TGTGCCAGTAGTGTGGAGGGTCCAATCAACGTCCTGACTTTC. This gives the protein CASSVEGPINVLTF.